The next 28 T cell receptor beta chains were all read from a single sample in a study of memory CD4+ T cells and cytomegalovirus serostatus. Repertoires were generated with immunoSEQ multiplex PCR, while TCRdb's copy carries only in-frame clones and drops some. The profile shows about 82,000 clones, 65% to 85% of them singletons. The sort gate was single viable CD3+CD4+CD8-CD45RO+ cells for memory CD4+ T cells. The sample taken for sequencing was memory CD4+ T cells from blood. The receptors come from an adult in good health and CMV-seronegative.

This clone was recorded only once. Other DNA sequences in the same sample also yield this CDR3. The chain couples TRBV5-6 to TRBJ1-5, with a possible D match to TRBD1 (6 bases). The CDR3 runs to 15 residues. Germline-derived CDR1 and CDR2 are SGHDT and YYEEEE. Between the trimmed V and J ends, which lost 2 bases and 2 bases, there was a span of 11 bases. CDR3 in amino acids: CASSLGAGGNQPQHF. CDR3 nucleotide sequence: TGTGCCAGCAGCTTAGGCGCAGGGGGCAATCAGCCCCAGCATTTT.

The CDR3 spells CSVLARGPSYEQYF. DNA of the CDR3: TGCAGCGTTCTCGCTAGGGGACCCTCCTACGAGCAGTACTTC. The V call is TRBV29-1, the J call TRBJ2-7; either TRBD1 or TRBD2 may fit D (5 bases each). Looked up from germline, CDR1 is SQVTM and CDR2 is ANQGSEA. Trimming left V 5 bases short and J 0 bases short, with 14 bases between. The CDR3 consists of 14 residues.

The chain joins TRBV5-4 to TRBJ2-1; D is perhaps TRBD1 (6 bases). CDR1 is SGHNT and CDR2 is YYREEE in the germline V gene (reference sequence). The CDR3 runs 15 residues. V was trimmed by 2 bases and J by 3 bases, leaving 12 bases between them. In DNA, the CDR3 is TGTGCCAGCAGCTTAGGACAGACCAGCTACAATGAGCAGTTCTTC. This codes for CASSLGQTSYNEQFF.

V gene TRBV7-3 combines with J gene TRBJ2-5; 7 bases fit TRBD1. This CDR3 has 14 residues. V shed 4 bases, J shed 5 bases, and the junction held 7 bases outside the gene matches. CDR1 SGHTA and CDR2 FQGTGA come from the germline V gene. CDR3 nucleotides: TGTGCCAGCAGCTCACGACAGGGCCTGGAGACCCAGTACTTC. Amino acid sequence: CASSSRQGLETQYF.

The chain joins TRBV6-5 to TRBJ2-3; a possible D gene is TRBD2 (5 bases). V lost 2 bases and J lost 6, with 18 bases in between. CDR1 is MNHEY and CDR2 is SVGAGI in the germline V gene. The CDR3 spans 16 residues. The CDR3 DNA follows: TGTGCCAGCAGTTACAGCGGCGGGCGGCGTAGGGATACGCAGTATTTT. Protein sequence: CASSYSGGRRRDTQYF.

The chain is built from TRBV11-2 and TRBJ1-5; D call uncertain. The germline V gene has CDR1 SGHAT and CDR2 FQNNGV. The V end lost 1 base, the J end lost 5 bases, and 9 bases lay between the germline ends. The CDR3 is made up of 14 amino acids. The DNA for the CDR3 is TGTGCCAGCAGCTTAGGAGCTGGGGATCAGCCCCAGCATTTT. This encodes CASSLGAGDQPQHF.

This rearrangement joins TRBV7-2 to TRBJ1-6, with D tentatively TRBD1 (5 bases). V gave up 1 base and J gave up 8 bases, with 12 bases separating them. This CDR3 has 15 amino acids. Germline loops: CDR1 SGHTA, CDR2 FQGNSA. The CDR3 spells CASSLEGASDSPLHF. The CDR3, as DNA: TGTGCCAGCAGCTTAGAAGGGGCGTCGGATTCACCCCTCCACTTT. Combining the CDR3 with reference TRBV7-2 and TRBJ1-6 gives the whole variable domain GAGVSQSPSNKVTEKGKDVELRCDPISGHTALYWYRQSLGQGLEFLIYFQGNSAPDKSGLPSDRFSAERTGGSVSTLTIQRTQQEDSAVYLCASSLEGASDSPLHFGNGTRLTVT.

The chain carries TRBV19 and TRBJ2-2; 7 positions match TRBD1. CDR1 LNHDA and CDR2 SQIVND come from the germline V gene (reference sequence). The length of the CDR3 is 16 residues. V lost 3 bases and J lost 4; bases outside the gene matches: 8. CDR3 protein: CASSIYQGESTGELFF. As DNA, the CDR3 is TGTGCCAGTAGTATCTACCAGGGGGAGAGCACCGGGGAGCTGTTTTTT.

The chain has TRBV5-6 and TRBJ2-1, with D perhaps TRBD1 (5 bases). The CDR3 runs to 13 residues. V was cut by 5 bases and J by 4 bases, with 10 bases left in between. Germline V gene sequence: CDR1 SGHDT, CDR2 YYEEEE. In DNA form, the CDR3 reads TGTGCCAGCAGTTTCAAGGGGTACAATGAGCAGTTCTTC. Amino acid sequence: CASSFKGYNEQFF.

The chain couples TRBV5-1 to TRBJ2-5; no firm D call. The germline CDR1 and CDR2 sequences are SGHRS and YFSETQ. This CDR3 comprises 13 residues. The V end lost 2 bases, the J end lost 4 bases, and 9 bases lay between the germline ends. In DNA, the CDR3 is TGCGCCAGCAGCTTTTCCGGGCCAGAGACCCAGTACTTC. It translates to CASSFSGPETQYF.

J is TRBJ2-3 and V is TRBV11-2; the match to TRBD2 covers 7 bases. CDR3 size: 18 residues. CDR1 is SGHAT, CDR2 FQNNGV, per germline. With V trimmed by 8 bases and J by 3 bases, 20 bases remained unmatched. The CDR3 sequence is CASGGAGGSKLRTDTQYF. In nucleotides, the CDR3 is TGTGCCAGCGGGGGAGCCGGGGGGAGCAAATTGAGGACAGATACGCAGTATTTT.

This chain links TRBV10-1 with TRBJ2-7; D gene uncertain. The CDR3 length is 14 residues. The V gene lost 0 bases and the J gene lost 2 bases, with 8 bases spanning the gap. Looked up from germline, CDR1 is WNHNN and CDR2 is SYGVQD (reference sequence). The CDR3 bases are TGCGCCAGCAGTGAGTCGGGCAGGCCCTACGAGCAGTACTTC. Its protein is CASSESGRPYEQYF.

The V gene is TRBV13, the J gene TRBJ1-1; D is unclear. The CDR3 contains 11 residues. Germline assignment: CDR1 PRHDT and CDR2 FYEKMQ (reference sequence). Trimming took off 1 base at V and 6 bases at J, with 3 bases between the two ends. CDR3 DNA sequence: TGTGCCAGCAGCTTAGAGGCTGAAGCTTTCTTT. This encodes CASSLEAEAFF. Full variable domain (rest looked up from reference TRBV13 and TRBJ1-1): AAGVIQSPRHLIKEKRETATLKCYPIPRHDTVYWYQQGPGQDPQFLISFYEKMQSDKGSIPDRFSAQQFSDYHSELNMSSLELGDSALYFCASSLEAEAFFGQGTRLTVV.

The V call is TRBV18, the J call TRBJ2-5, with D possibly matching TRBD1 (5 bases). Germline values: CDR1 KGHSH, CDR2 LQKENI. Trimming removed 1 base at V and 5 bases at J, with 5 bases between. The CDR3 is 12 residues long. The CDR3 nucleotides read TGTGCCAGCTCACCACGGGGCGAGACCCAGTACTTC. Translation gives CASSPRGETQYF.

The chain is built from TRBV18 and TRBJ1-1, with 8 bases identical to TRBD1. This CDR3 comprises 17 residues. Germline CDR1 is KGHSH and CDR2 is LQKENI. The ends lost 3 bases at V and 0 bases at J; junction bases unmatched: 9. The CDR3 nucleotides read TGTGCCAGCTCACCTGGACAGGGATCGGCCTTGAACACTGAAGCTTTCTTT. This gives the protein CASSPGQGSALNTEAFF.

The rearrangement joins TRBV6-1 to TRBJ2-7; 8 positions match TRBD2. Germline V lookup: CDR1 MNHNS, CDR2 SASEGT. There are 15 residues in the CDR3. J gave up 1 base and V 6 bases, and 8 bases lay outside the gene matches. CDR3: CASSGGASVSYEQYF. The CDR3 coding sequence is TGTGCCAGCAGCGGGGGGGCATCGGTGTCCTACGAGCAGTACTTC.

This chain joins TRBV28 and TRBJ1-2; 7 bases match TRBD1. Germline lookup yields CDR1 MDHEN and CDR2 SYDVKM. The CDR3 loop spans 15 amino acids. The ends lost 1 base at V and 8 bases at J; junction bases unmatched: 10. The CDR3 loop reads CASSLSGGVEGGYTF. CDR3 DNA sequence: TGTGCCAGCAGTTTATCAGGGGGAGTAGAAGGCGGCTACACCTTC.

This chain connects TRBV9 to TRBJ1-4; 9 nucleotides line up with TRBD1. Germline V gene data show CDR1 as SGDLS and CDR2 as YYNGEE. The CDR3 extends over 16 amino acids. V lost 3 bases, J lost 8 bases, and 11 bases stayed unmatched. The CDR3 region has the DNA TGTGCCAGCAGCGCGGACCTACAGGGGGCAGGGGAAAAACTGTTTTTT. Translation: CASSADLQGAGEKLFF. The entire variable domain, with the rest obtained from reference TRBV9 and TRBJ1-4, is as follows: DSGVTQTPKHLITATGQRVTLRCSPRSGDLSVYWYQQSLDQGLQFLIQYYNGEERAKGNILERFSAQQFPDLHSELNLSSLELGDSALYFCASSADLQGAGEKLFFGSGTQLSVL.

The chain uses TRBV6-1 and TRBJ1-2; D gene ambiguous. The CDR3 length is 12 residues. V dropped 2 bases and J dropped 6 bases, with 7 bases sitting between them. Looked up from germline, CDR1 is MNHNS and CDR2 is SASEGT. CDR3 sequence: CASSEKTNGYTF. The CDR3 bases are TGTGCCAGCAGTGAAAAAACCAATGGCTACACCTTC.

This clone has a single count. The CDR3 sequence is CAWRLPWNSPLHF. The CDR3 DNA reads TGTGCCTGGAGGTTACCCTGGAATTCACCCCTCCACTTT. The chain uses TRBV30 and TRBJ1-6; D unclear. Germline assignment: CDR1 GTSNPN and CDR2 SVGIG (reference sequence). The V end was cut by 3 bases, the J end by 7 bases, with 10 bases between. The CDR3 covers 13 residues.

The gene calls are TRBV2 and TRBJ1-1; 11 positions match TRBD1. Germline values: CDR1 SNHLY, CDR2 FYNNEI. The V and J ends lost 8 bases and 10 bases, in that order; junction bases with no gene match: 15. The CDR3 is 15 amino acids. The CDR3 coding sequence is TGTGCCAGCTCTACCTATCCGGGACAGGGGGGGCGAGCTTTCTTT. Its translation is CASSTYPGQGGRAFF.

This rearrangement joins TRBV7-3 to TRBJ2-5; the D is unclear. Trimming took 5 bases from V and 1 from J, leaving 8 bases between them. Germline loops: CDR1 SGHTA, CDR2 FQGTGA. There are 13 residues in the CDR3. The CDR3 nucleotides are TGTGCCAGCAGCCCGAGTTCCCAAGAGACCCAGTACTTC. It encodes CASSPSSQETQYF. Based on the CDR3 plus reference TRBV7-3 and TRBJ2-5, the full variable domain is GAGVSQTPSNKVTEKGKYVELRCDPISGHTALYWYRQSLGQGPEFLIYFQGTGAADDSGLPNDRFFAVRPEGSVSTLKIQRTERGDSAVYLCASSPSSQETQYFGPGTRLLVL.

The chain couples TRBV18 to TRBJ1-3, with D possibly TRBD1 on 5 matching bases. The CDR3 is made up of 17 amino acids. Germline assignment: CDR1 KGHSH and CDR2 LQKENI. V gave up 6 bases and J gave up 1 base, with 19 bases separating them. CDR3 DNA sequence: TGTGCCAGCTCGTCAGCAGGGAGAACTATATCTGGAAACACCATATATTTT. It specifies CASSSAGRTISGNTIYF.

The rearrangement joins TRBV5-1 to TRBJ2-7, with D possibly being TRBD1 or TRBD2 (5 bases each). CDR1 and CDR2 from the germline V gene are SGHRS and YFSETQ. The germline V and J ends were trimmed by 3 bases and 0 bases, with 16 bases remaining between them. The CDR3 runs 16 residues. CDR3 region: CASSSSPGHSSYEQYF. The CDR3 region has the DNA TGCGCCAGCAGCTCATCTCCGGGGCATAGCTCCTACGAGCAGTACTTC. Looking up the rest from reference TRBV5-1 and TRBJ2-7 gives the full variable domain: KAGVTQTPRYLIKTRGQQVTLSCSPISGHRSVSWYQQTPGQGLQFLFEYFSETQRNKGNFPGRFSGRQFSNSRSEMNVSTLELGDSALYLCASSSSPGHSSYEQYFGPGTRLTVT.

V usage is TRBV4-2 and J usage is TRBJ2-7; 8 nucleotides align to TRBD1. Germline values: CDR1 LGHNA, CDR2 YNFKEQ. V shed 0 bases, J shed 0 bases, and the junction held 13 bases outside the gene matches. This CDR3 has 19 amino acids. The CDR3 DNA sequence: TGTGCCAGCAGCCAAGATCAGGGGGCCGCGGGGTTACGCTCCTACGAGCAGTACTTC. As protein: CASSQDQGAAGLRSYEQYF.

The genes are TRBV14 and TRBJ2-7; D remains ambiguous. This CDR3 has 13 amino acids. Germline V lookup: CDR1 SGHDN, CDR2 FVKESK. The V end lost 0 bases, the J end lost 5 bases, and 8 bases lay between the germline ends. This CDR3 is CASSQDWYHEQYF. The DNA of the CDR3 is TGTGCCAGCAGCCAAGATTGGTACCACGAGCAGTACTTC.

This clone has a single count. V and J are TRBV27 and TRBJ2-4; D unclear. The V gene lost 2 bases and the J gene lost 0 bases, with 5 bases spanning the gap. This CDR3 is built from 14 residues. Germline CDR1 MNHEY, CDR2 SMNVEV (reference sequence). The CDR3 here is CASSLLGAKNIQYF. CDR3 sequence (DNA): TGTGCCAGCAGTTTACTGGGAGCCAAAAACATTCAGTACTTC.

V is TRBV10-1 and J is TRBJ2-1; 11 bases are a match to TRBD2. V dropped 2 bases and J dropped 7; count of bases not matched to a gene: 7. This CDR3 comprises 16 residues. The germline CDR1 and CDR2 sequences are WNHNN and SYGVQD (reference sequence). The CDR3 coding sequence is TGCGCCAGCAGTGAGATAGGGACTAGCGGCATTAATGAGCAGTTCTTC. It specifies CASSEIGTSGINEQFF.